This TCR beta chain was recovered during a study of cytomegalovirus exposure and HLA in healthy donors. Study findings and constraints: Association of a missense DCLRE1C variant with TCR beta V- and J-gene trimming was reported in a later analysis.

The CDR3 is made up of 14 amino acids. Deletions cut 7 bases from V and 7 bases from J, with 20 bases between. Germline V gene data show CDR1 as MNHNS and CDR2 as SASEGT. The study ran its PCR with 60 Vbeta and 13 Jbeta primers. Produced via immunoSEQ multiplex PCR; TCRdb's table is partial and in-frame only. The sample yields some 240,000 clones, around nine tenths seen once. This clone was picked up a small number of times. What it binds is not known. The TCR was taken from a girl aged 2 to 10 in good health and CMV-seronegative. This rearrangement joins TRBV6-1 to TRBJ2-7; tentative D call: TRBD2 (6 bases). Sequences were obtained from PBMCs. The CDR3 DNA sequence: TGTGCCAGCACTCCCGTGAGGCAGGGAGGAGAGCAGTACTTC. Translating gives CASTPVRQGGEQYF.